A selection of T cell receptor beta chains follows, all from one sample in a study of control samples from healthy donors and cancer patients. The method was immunoSEQ multiplex PCR; TCRdb's version includes in-frame clones alone and lacks a portion of them. The table records 140,000 or so clones, around 94% of them present only once. Material for sequencing was PBMCs. These receptor sequences come from a man aged 55 to 69 with colorectal cancer. Both conserved end residues are part of each CDR3. A D gene is named only where the DNA matches it firmly. The listing skips clone size in some rows; elsewhere it reads once, few, many or a size class.

V gene	J gene	D gene	clone size	CDR3 DNA	CDR3 protein
TRBV6-6	TRBJ1-1	TRBD1	NA	TGTGCCAGCAGTTACCCCCCGACAGGGTTGAACACTGAAGCTTTCTTT	CASSYPPTGLNTEAFF
TRBV2	TRBJ2-7	NA	NA	TGTGCCAGCGTGCGGGACTACGAGCAGTACTTC	CASVRDYEQYF
TRBV19	TRBJ2-1	TRBD2	NA	TGTGCCAGTAGTCTTATAGCGGGGCTGGGTGGGAATGAGCAGTTCTTC	CASSLIAGLGGNEQFF
TRBV5-1	TRBJ2-5	NA	NA	TGCGCCAGCAGCGTCCAAGAGACCCAGTACTTC	CASSVQETQYF
TRBV30	TRBJ1-1	NA	NA	TGTGCCTGGAGTGTTTTCATGAACACTGAAGCTTTCTTT	CAWSVFMNTEAFF
TRBV9	TRBJ2-5	NA	NA	TGTGCCAGCAGCGTGGGGACCGGGGAGACCCAGTACTTC	CASSVGTGETQYF
TRBV4-2	TRBJ2-7	NA	NA	TGTGCCAGCAGCCAAGAGGCGGTGGGATCCTACGAGCAGTACTTC	CASSQEAVGSYEQYF
TRBV29-1	TRBJ2-5	TRBD1	NA	TGCAGCGTTGATGGGGGACAGTCACCGGGGACCCAGTACTTC	CSVDGGQSPGTQYF
TRBV7-8	TRBJ1-5	TRBD1	NA	TGTGCCAGCAGCTTAATGATGGGACAGGGGGCCAATCAGCCCCAGCATTTT	CASSLMMGQGANQPQHF
TRBV4-1	TRBJ2-3	NA	NA	TGCGCCAGCAGCCAAGGGGGGGGCGCCTCAGATACGCAGTATTTT	CASSQGGGASDTQYF
TRBV3-1/TRBV3-2	TRBJ1-2	TRBD1	NA	TGTGCCAGCAGCCAAGGGACAGGGGTTTATGGCTACACCTTC	CASSQGTGVYGYTF
TRBV11-3	TRBJ2-1	TRBD2	NA	TGTGCCAGCAGCTTTGCTAGCGGGGGTCTATACAATGAGCAGTTCTTC	CASSFASGGLYNEQFF
TRBV12-2	TRBJ2-2	NA	NA	TGTGCAAGTCGCTTAGCGAGGGACAGGGCACAGAACACCGGGGAGCTGTTTTTT	CASRLARDRAQNTGELFF
TRBV19	TRBJ2-7	NA	NA	TGTGCCAGTAGTAGCCAGGGGGGATCCTACGAGCAGTACTTC	CASSSQGGSYEQYF
TRBV27	TRBJ2-5	NA	NA	TGTGCCAGCAGTTTGGGACACTCCGGGGAGACCCAGTACTTC	CASSLGHSGETQYF
TRBV18	TRBJ1-2	NA	NA	TGTGCCAGCTCACCCCCGGTACTCAGAGGAGAGGGCTACACCTTC	CASSPPVLRGEGYTF
TRBV18	TRBJ2-7	TRBD1	NA	TGTGCCAGCTCACCGGGACAGGGATCCTACGAGCAGTACTTC	CASSPGQGSYEQYF
TRBV4-1	TRBJ1-2	NA	NA	TGCGCCAGCCGTCGAGGAAGGGGGGCGGAAGACTATGGCTACACCTTC	CASRRGRGAEDYGYTF
TRBV10-3	TRBJ2-7	TRBD1	NA	TGTGCCATCAGTGAGGGGGACAGGAGCTCCTACGAGCAGTACTTC	CAISEGDRSSYEQYF
TRBV5-1	TRBJ1-6	NA	NA	TGCGCCAGCAGCTTGGCCTTGTATTCACCCCTCCACTTT	CASSLALYSPLHF
TRBV18	TRBJ2-6	NA	NA	TGTGCCAGCTCACAGGCTCTCTCTGGGGCCAACGTCCTGACTTTC	CASSQALSGANVLTF
TRBV7-9	TRBJ1-1	NA	NA	TGTGCCAGCAGCTTAGGGGAGACGGCTTTCTTT	CASSLGETAFF
TRBV10-2	TRBJ2-2	NA	NA	TGCGCCAGCAGTGAGAGGGGGATCGGGGAGCTGTTTTTT	CASSERGIGELFF
TRBV3-1/TRBV3-2	TRBJ1-5	NA	NA	TGTGCCAGCAGCCAAGTGGGGTCCAATCAGCCCCAGCATTTT	CASSQVGSNQPQHF
TRBV18	TRBJ1-1	NA	NA	TGTGCCAGCTCACCGTCACACGGAGACACTGAAGCTTTCTTT	CASSPSHGDTEAFF
TRBV19	TRBJ1-2	NA	NA	TGTGCCAGTAGTATGCCGACCGGGGGGTTGATTTTC	CASSMPTGGLIF
TRBV23-1	TRBJ1-1	TRBD1	NA	TGCGCCAGCACCCCGGAGACAGGGGACACTGAAGCTTTCTTT	CASTPETGDTEAFF
TRBV19	TRBJ1-4	TRBD1	NA	TGTGCCAGTGCACGACGACCGGGACAGGGCTCAACTAATGAAAAACTGTTTTTT	CASARRPGQGSTNEKLFF
TRBV6-2/TRBV6-3	TRBJ2-5	TRBD1	NA	TGTGCCAGCAGCCGGACAGGGGGCCTTGAGTTCGGAGAGACCCAGTACTTC	CASSRTGGLEFGETQYF
TRBV9	TRBJ1-1	NA	NA	TGTGCCAGCAGCGTAGATCAGGGTAGAGCTGAAGCTTTCTTT	CASSVDQGRAEAFF
TRBV6-2/TRBV6-3	TRBJ1-5	NA	NA	TGTGCCAGCAGTTACTCGGGGCCAGGGGATCAGCCCCAGCATTTT	CASSYSGPGDQPQHF
TRBV6-1	TRBJ2-3	TRBD2	NA	TGTGCCAGCAGTGAAGCGGGCAGAGGACTAGGAAGGCATACGCAGTATTTT	CASSEAGRGLGRHTQYF
TRBV19	TRBJ1-3	NA	NA	TGTGCCAGTACCCATACAGGGCCTGGAAACACCATATATTTT	CASTHTGPGNTIYF
TRBV6-2/TRBV6-3	TRBJ1-5	NA	NA	TGTGCCAGCAGCCTGGGGACGGGCAATCAGCCCCAGCATTTT	CASSLGTGNQPQHF
TRBV6-2/TRBV6-3	TRBJ2-1	NA	once	TGTGCCAGCAGTTACTCACCAGGACTGAACTCCTACAATGAGCAGTTCTTC	CASSYSPGLNSYNEQFF
TRBV2	TRBJ2-2	NA	NA	TGTGCCAGCATCCTCGGAGATCCCGGGGAGCTGTTTTTT	CASILGDPGELFF
TRBV9	TRBJ2-5	TRBD1	NA	TGTGCCAGCAGCCGGGACAGGGGGCGGGAGACCCAGTACTTC	CASSRDRGRETQYF
TRBV7-8	TRBJ1-1	NA	once	TGTGCCAGCAGCTTAGAGATGAACACTGAAGCTTTCTTT	CASSLEMNTEAFF
TRBV3-1/TRBV3-2	TRBJ1-6	NA	NA	TGTGCCAGCACCCCTCGGACATTATCGCTTCCTAATTCACCCCTCCACTTT	CASTPRTLSLPNSPLHF
TRBV5-1	TRBJ2-7	NA	NA	TGCGCCAGCAGCTTGGGCGACAGACAGTACTTC	CASSLGDRQYF
TRBV9	TRBJ1-1	TRBD1	once	TGTGCCAGCAGCTTGGGGACAGGGAACACTGAAGCTTTCTTT	CASSLGTGNTEAFF
TRBV7-9	TRBJ1-1	NA	NA	TGTGCCACTGGGGGAACAGGGTACACTGAAGCTTTCTTT	CATGGTGYTEAFF
TRBV10-3	TRBJ1-1	TRBD1	NA	TGTGCCATCAGACCCACTGACAGGGGGCTAGACACTGAAGCTTTCTTT	CAIRPTDRGLDTEAFF
TRBV5-1	TRBJ2-7	NA	NA	TGCGCCAGCAGCAAACCACTTTCCGGTGTGGTCGAGCAGTACTTC	CASSKPLSGVVEQYF
TRBV6-1	TRBJ2-2	TRBD2	few	TGTGCCAGCAGCGGGACTAGCGGGGCCACCGGGGAGCTGTTTTTT	CASSGTSGATGELFF